These 20 T cell receptor beta chains originate from one sample sequenced in a study of cytomegalovirus exposure and HLA in healthy donors. PCR amplification relied on 60 Vbeta primers (plus 13 Jbeta primers). Profiled with immunoSEQ multiplex PCR; TCRdb holds only in-frame clones, not every one. This repertoire includes 90,000 to 150,000 clones. Sample: PBMCs. These receptors came from a man between 18 and 35 years old in good health and CMV-seronegative.

Here the CDR3 reads CASRSSYDRGDGNEQFF. The CDR3 nucleotides are TGTGCAAGTCGCTCCTCCTACGACAGGGGAGATGGGAATGAGCAGTTCTTC. The chain couples TRBV12-2 to TRBJ2-1; TRBD1, the D gene given by the table, was not confirmed from the DNA. TRBV12-2 is a recognized pseudogene. The CDR3 loop spans 17 amino acids.

The J gene is TRBJ2-2, the V gene TRBV27; D remains unclear. CDR1 MNHEY and CDR2 SMNVEV come from the germline V gene (reference sequence). The germline V and J ends were trimmed by 5 bases and 5 bases, with 12 bases remaining between them. This CDR3 has 14 residues. DNA of the CDR3: TGTGCCAGCAGTACGACTGCTCGGACCGGGGAGCTGTTTTTT. Amino acid sequence: CASSTTARTGELFF.

The chain is built from TRBV5-1 and TRBJ1-2; no reliable D call. The CDR3 length is 13 residues. V was trimmed by 5 bases and J by 3 bases, leaving 11 bases between them. Germline-derived CDR1 and CDR2 are SGHRS and YFSETQ. CDR3 in amino acids: CASSTELDYGYTF. The DNA of the CDR3 is TGCGCCAGCAGTACAGAGCTCGACTATGGCTACACCTTC.

V and J are TRBV11-2 and TRBJ1-4, with a weak D call TRBD1 (5 bases). CDR1 and CDR2 (germline): SGHAT, FQNNGV. V gave up 2 bases and J gave up 1 base, with 11 bases separating them. The CDR3 runs to 16 residues. The CDR3 DNA reads as TGTGCCAGCAGCTTAAGGGGCCGGCGAACTAATGAAAAACTGTTTTTT. It translates to CASSLRGRRTNEKLFF.

This CDR3 is CASSEYRLAGTDTQYF. The CDR3 DNA follows: TGTGCCAGCAGTGAATATCGGCTAGCAGGCACAGATACGCAGTATTTT. The chain is built from TRBV25-1 and TRBJ2-3; a weak D match, TRBD2 (5 bases). Germline CDR1 is MGHDK and CDR2 is SYGVNS. CDR3 length: 16 amino acids. Trimming cost V 0 bases and J 1 base, with 11 bases left between them.

This sequence joins TRBV7-8 and TRBJ2-1; 14 positions agree with TRBD2. J was trimmed by 9 bases and V by 4 bases; bases with no gene match: 5. Germline values: CDR1 SGHVS, CDR2 FQNEAQ. The CDR3 is 15 residues long. The DNA for the CDR3 is TGTGCCAGCAGCTCCGGGACTAGCGGGGGCAGTGAGCAGTTCTTC. As protein: CASSSGTSGGSEQFF.

As regards this clone: One junction end disagrees with the germline gene, perhaps due to a read error. The same CDR3 arises from other DNA sequences in this sample as well. J is TRBJ2-7 and V is TRBV19, with D perhaps matching TRBD2 (7 bases). This CDR3 is 14 amino acids long. Germline CDR1 LNHDA, CDR2 SQIVND (reference sequence). CDR3: CASRDRGGDYEQYF. The DNA for the CDR3 is TGTGCTAGTAGGGATCGAGGGGGGGACTACGAGCAGTACTTC.

V usage is TRBV5-1 and J usage is TRBJ2-5, with 16 bases lining up with TRBD2. This CDR3 region has 16 residues. Germline V gene lookup returns CDR1 SGHRS and CDR2 YFSETQ. After removal of 3 bases from V and 2 bases from J, the junction contained 1 base not matched to a gene. CDR3 amino acids: CASSWGLAGGQETQYF. Written as DNA, the CDR3 is TGCGCCAGCAGCTGGGGACTAGCGGGAGGGCAAGAGACCCAGTACTTC. Full variable domain (rest looked up from reference TRBV5-1 and TRBJ2-5): KAGVTQTPRYLIKTRGQQVTLSCSPISGHRSVSWYQQTPGQGLQFLFEYFSETQRNKGNFPGRFSGRQFSNSRSEMNVSTLELGDSALYLCASSWGLAGGQETQYFGPGTRLLVL.

CDR3 bases: TGTGCCAGCAGCTTCCGGGCGGGAGTTGTGGCCGGGGAGCTGTTTTTT. Its translation is CASSFRAGVVAGELFF. The rearrangement joins TRBV7-2 to TRBJ2-2; TRBD2 matches at 7 bases. The CDR3 has 16 residues. Per the germline V gene, CDR1 is SGHTA and CDR2 is FQGNSA. V dropped 3 bases and J dropped 6; count of bases not matched to a gene: 10.

The chain links TRBV5-1 to TRBJ1-6, with a tentative D call TRBD1 (5 bases). Deletions cut 4 bases from V and 5 bases from J, with 10 bases between. The CDR3 has 14 residues. Germline lookup yields CDR1 SGHRS and CDR2 YFSETQ. CDR3 coding DNA: TGCGCCAGCAGCCAAGCGGGGGATAATTCACCCCTCCACTTT. Translation: CASSQAGDNSPLHF.

The chain combines TRBV6-1 with TRBJ2-7; D not resolved. CDR1 is MNHNS, CDR2 SASEGT, per germline. This CDR3 region has 13 residues. Trimming cost V 2 bases and J 3 bases, with 8 bases left between them. The CDR3 reads CASSENRNYEQYF. CDR3 nucleotide sequence: TGTGCCAGCAGTGAAAATAGAAACTACGAGCAGTACTTC.

The CDR3 sequence is CASSLLQGENYGYTF. CDR3 sequence (DNA): TGTGCCAGCAGCCTGTTGCAGGGGGAGAACTATGGCTACACCTTC. V is TRBV9 and J is TRBJ1-2; 7 bases are shared with TRBD1. The CDR3 runs 15 residues. Germline values: CDR1 SGDLS, CDR2 YYNGEE. The V segment lost 4 bases and the J segment 2 bases; nucleotides outside the gene matches: 8.

This chain joins TRBV9 and TRBJ1-1; TRBD1 matches 7 bases. This CDR3 comprises 14 residues. The ends lost 2 bases at V and 1 base at J; junction bases unmatched: 2. Per germline, CDR1 SGDLS and CDR2 YYNGEE. The CDR3 here is CASSVTGSNTEAFF. CDR3 sequence (DNA): TGTGCCAGCAGCGTGACAGGGTCGAACACTGAAGCTTTCTTT. The full variable domain, with the rest looked up from reference TRBV9 and TRBJ1-1, is DSGVTQTPKHLITATGQRVTLRCSPRSGDLSVYWYQQSLDQGLQFLIQYYNGEERAKGNILERFSAQQFPDLHSELNLSSLELGDSALYFCASSVTGSNTEAFFGQGTRLTVV.

The chain employs TRBV10-3 and TRBJ1-2; D unresolved. Trimming left V 1 base short and J 4 bases short, with 7 bases between. CDR3 length: 13 amino acids. The V gene's germline CDR1 is ENHRY and CDR2 SYGVKD. The CDR3 DNA reads as TGTGCCATCAGTGAGTTGACTGGCTATGGCTACACCTTC. Translating gives CAISELTGYGYTF.

V gene TRBV2 combines with J gene TRBJ2-5; 7 bases map to TRBD1. This CDR3 is built from 16 residues. The germline V gene encodes CDR1 SNHLY and CDR2 FYNNEI. V lost 1 base to trimming and J lost 3 bases; unmatched junction nucleotides: 8. The chain's CDR3 is CASSEEQTGKKETQYF. The CDR3 coding sequence is TGTGCCAGCAGTGAAGAACAGACAGGGAAGAAAGAGACCCAGTACTTC.

The chain couples TRBV29-1 to TRBJ2-5; D may be TRBD2 (6 bases). In germline, CDR1 is SQVTM, CDR2 ANQGSEA. V gave up 1 base and J gave up 5 bases, with 11 bases separating them. This CDR3 has 13 amino acids. This chain's CDR3 is CSVEGGAGETQYF. CDR3 coding DNA: TGCAGCGTTGAAGGAGGGGCGGGGGAGACCCAGTACTTC. Combining the CDR3 with reference TRBV29-1 and TRBJ2-5 gives the whole variable domain SAVISQKPSRDICQRGTSLTIQCQVDSQVTMMFWYRQQPGQSLTLIATANQGSEATYESGFVIDKFPISRPNLTFSTLTVSNMSPEDSSIYLCSVEGGAGETQYFGPGTRLLVL.

The CDR3 nucleotides are TGTGCCAGCAGTACCCAGGGGAACTACAATGAGCAGTTCTTC. It yields the protein CASSTQGNYNEQFF. The chain recombines TRBV27 with TRBJ2-1, with D possibly matching TRBD1 (6 bases). The V end was cut by 5 bases, the J end by 3 bases, with 11 bases between. CDR3 length: 14 residues. Looked up from germline, CDR1 is MNHEY and CDR2 is SMNVEV (reference sequence).

The chain recombines TRBV11-2 with TRBJ2-7; 7 bases are a match to TRBD2. The V gene's germline CDR1 is SGHAT and CDR2 FQNNGV. CDR3 length: 14 amino acids. V was clipped by 1 base and J by 4 bases; unmatched bases: 4. Written as DNA, the CDR3 is TGTGCCAGCAGCTTAGCGGGGGGTAAATACGAGCAGTACTTC. Amino acid sequence: CASSLAGGKYEQYF.

The genes are TRBV5-1 and TRBJ2-1; TRBD2 aligns across 8 bases. This CDR3 comprises 13 residues. Unmatched junction bases numbered 5, after V lost 3 bases and J lost 9 bases. Germline V gene sequence: CDR1 SGHRS, CDR2 YFSETQ. This CDR3 is CASSSGGTSEQFF. DNA for the CDR3: TGCGCCAGCAGCTCGGGAGGGACTTCTGAGCAGTTCTTC.

The chain couples TRBV30 to TRBJ1-2; TRBD1 is a possible D gene (6 bases). Looked up from germline, CDR1 is GTSNPN and CDR2 is SVGIG (reference sequence). V lost 3 bases to trimming and J lost 6 bases, with 14 bases between them. CDR3 length: 13 amino acids. The CDR3 protein is CAWSLTGQNGYTF. CDR3 DNA sequence: TGTGCCTGGAGCCTAACAGGACAGAATGGCTACACCTTC. The variable domain in full, with the rest retrieved from reference TRBV30 and TRBJ1-2, is SQTIHQWPATLVQPVGSPLSLECTVEGTSNPNLYWYRQAAGRGLQLLFYSVGIGQISSEVPQNLSASRPQDRQFILSSKKLLLSDSGFYLCAWSLTGQNGYTFGSGTRLTVV.